Following are 25 T cell receptor beta chains from one sample sequenced in a study of tumor and adjacent non-tumor tissue in lung cancer. RNA was extracted from bulk tissue without any cell sorting. The library came from three nested PCR rounds adapted from ARM-PCR protocols. MiXCR, applied by TCRdb to the multiplex PCR reads, yields one record per CDR3 protein. The sample includes 200,000 to 250,000 distinct CDR3 sequences, 60% to 75% of them seen just once. Sample: lung tumor tissue. Source of these receptors: a man between 60 and 75 years old with non-small cell lung cancer.

This clonotype was observed a handful of times. This rearrangement joins TRBV12-3 or TRBV12-4 to TRBJ2-3; perhaps TRBD2 as D (7 bases). Trimming removed 6 bases at V and 1 base at J, with 11 bases between. The CDR3 contains 14 residues. CDR3 in DNA: TGTGCCAGCAGGGGGGGGGCCGGCACAGATACGCAGTATTTT. Translated, it gives CASRGGAGTDTQYF.

A word on this clonotype: Since a much larger clone is just one base distant, this may be a read error. The CDR3 DNA follows: TGCAATGCTAGCTCGGAGACCCAGTACTTC. Its translation: CNASSETQYF. The chain uses TRBV20-1 and TRBJ2-5, with a possible D match to TRBD2 (5 bases). The length of the CDR3 is 10 residues. Germline V gene lookup returns CDR1 DFQATT and CDR2 SNEGSKA (reference sequence).

This clonotype was counted ten times or more. This chain joins TRBV6-1 and TRBJ2-7, with 7 bases aligning to TRBD1. The CDR3 runs to 15 residues. Germline CDR1 and CDR2: MNHNS and SASEGT. V lost 5 bases to trimming and J lost 3 bases; unmatched junction nucleotides: 10. The CDR3 protein is CASSTGTASHYEQYF. CDR3 DNA: TGTGCCAGCAGTACAGGGACAGCATCCCACTACGAGCAGTACTTC.

As to this clonotype: Because the CDR3 is missing its conserved closing phenylalanine or tryptophan, this is likely a read error. The V call is TRBV14, the J call TRBJ2-1, with D uncertain. The CDR3 runs 13 residues. Germline CDR1 SGHDN, CDR2 FVKESK. V lost 0 bases, J lost 7 bases, and 7 bases lay in between. The CDR3 sequence is CASSQDWYNEQFY. For the CDR3, the DNA is TGTGCCAGCAGCCAAGATTGGTATAATGAGCAGTTCTAC.

The rearrangement links TRBV28 to TRBJ1-5; 8 nucleotides agree with TRBD1. V was pared by 4 bases and J by 5 bases, with 10 bases of the junction left unmatched. CDR1 and CDR2 (germline): MDHEN, SYDVKM. The CDR3 length is 16 residues. For the CDR3, the DNA is TGTGCCAGCAGTTCAACCCCCGGACAGGGTTATCAGCCCCAGCATTTT. It is translated as CASSSTPGQGYQPQHF.

As concerns this clonotype: The CDR3 does not close with the conserved phenylalanine or tryptophan, likely indicating a read error. This chain uses TRBV20-1 with TRBJ1-5; 8 bases are a match to TRBD1. Germline CDR1 is DFQATT and CDR2 is SNEGSKA (reference sequence). The J segment lost 2 bases and the V segment lost 1 base, leaving 10 bases of the junction unmatched. This CDR3 is built from 17 residues. The CDR3 sequence is CSARACSGGVGNQPQHL. CDR3 in DNA: TGCAGTGCTAGAGCCTGCTCAGGGGGCGTGGGCAATCAGCCCCAGCATCTT.

V usage is TRBV24-1 and J usage is TRBJ1-1, with D hard to call. The V gene's germline CDR1 is KGHDR and CDR2 SFDVKD. The V gene lost 4 bases and the J gene lost 6 bases, with 11 bases spanning the gap. This CDR3 has 13 residues. The CDR3 DNA follows: TGTGCCACCAGTGAGCCGAAAAAGGCTGAAGCTTTCTTT. Translation: CATSEPKKAEAFF.

The CDR3 loop reads CASSLVGGGNSPLHF. The DNA for the CDR3 is TGTGCCAGCAGCTTAGTTGGAGGGGGCAATTCACCCCTCCACTTT. The V gene is TRBV13, the J gene TRBJ1-6; 7 bases fit TRBD1. This CDR3 contains 15 residues. V trimming: 1 base; J trimming: 7 bases; junction bases outside the gene matches: 4. Germline V gene lookup returns CDR1 PRHDT and CDR2 FYEKMQ (reference sequence).

Notes on this clonotype: The junction does not match germline at one end; this may be a read error. CDR3 residues: CASSLGGTSAAYEHYF. The CDR3 region has the DNA TGTGCCAGCAGCTTGGGGGGGACTAGCGCTGCCTACGAGCACTACTTC. V gene TRBV5-4 combines with J gene TRBJ2-7; 10 positions match TRBD2. Per the germline V gene, CDR1 is SGHNT and CDR2 is YYREEE (reference sequence). This CDR3 region has 16 residues.

In its sample, this clonotype was seen a few times. V gene TRBV5-1 combines with J gene TRBJ2-1; 7 bases are a match to TRBD2. CDR3 length: 16 amino acids. V gave up 4 bases and J gave up 7 bases; unmatched junction bases: 14. CDR1 SGHRS and CDR2 YFSETQ come from the germline V gene. The CDR3 nucleotides are TGCGCCAGCAGCCTACTCCCTGCGGGAGTCTTGAATGAGCAGTTCTTC. Residues: CASSLLPAGVLNEQFF.

The genes are TRBV6-5 and TRBJ1-5; possibly TRBD1 for D (6 bases). Germline CDR1 and CDR2: MNHEY and SVGAGI. Trimming took off 7 bases at V and 5 bases at J, with 12 bases between the two ends. CDR3 length equals 13 residues. The CDR3 protein is CASTFGQYQPQHF. In DNA, the CDR3 is TGTGCCAGCACCTTTGGACAGTATCAGCCCCAGCATTTT.

The rearrangement uses TRBV28 and TRBJ1-5, with D uncertain. CDR3 length: 12 residues. Germline V gene lookup returns CDR1 MDHEN and CDR2 SYDVKM. The germline V and J ends were trimmed by 6 bases and 2 bases, with 5 bases remaining between them. Here the CDR3 reads CASRYRNQPQHF. CDR3 coding DNA: TGTGCCAGCAGATACCGCAATCAGCCCCAGCATTTT.

The rearrangement links TRBV12-3 or TRBV12-4 to TRBJ2-5; TRBD2 matches at 10 bases. The CDR3 has 14 amino acids. Here the CDR3 DNA reads TGTGTCAGGAGTTTAGCAATTACTAGCGGGGCCGTGTACTTC. It specifies CVRSLAITSGAVYF.

Ten or more counts support this clonotype. V usage is TRBV29-1 and J usage is TRBJ1-3; D is unresolved. This CDR3 comprises 13 residues. V lost 7 bases, J lost 2 bases, and 12 bases lay in between. The V gene's germline CDR1 is SQVTM and CDR2 ANQGSEA. CDR3 coding DNA: TGCAGCGCCTCAATAGGGACTGGAAACACCATATATTTT. It is translated as CSASIGTGNTIYF.

This clonotype was found once. The V and J genes are TRBV20-1 and TRBJ2-7; D not certain. Looked up from germline, CDR1 is DFQATT and CDR2 is SNEGSKA (reference sequence). Trimming took off 6 bases at V and 2 bases at J, with 17 bases between the two ends. The CDR3 runs 14 residues. The CDR3 region is CSAPPRPEPYEQYF. The DNA of the CDR3 is TGCAGTGCCCCACCGAGACCGGAACCCTACGAGCAGTACTTC.

As for this clonotype: The junction departs from the called germline gene at one end, perhaps through a read error. V gene TRBV20-1 combines with J gene TRBJ1-4; 7 nucleotides align to TRBD1. The CDR3 runs 13 residues. Looked up from germline, CDR1 is DFQATT and CDR2 is SNEGSKA (reference sequence). The CDR3 DNA reads TGTAGTGCTACCCCAGGGGGAGGCGAAAAGATGTTTTTT. It is translated as CSATPGGGEKMFF.

The chain uses TRBV11-3 and TRBJ2-3; D may correspond to TRBD1 or TRBD2 (7 bases each). Germline loops: CDR1 SGHNT, CDR2 YENEEA. With 10 bases removed from V and 8 bases from J, the gap between germline ends came to 25 bases. This CDR3 has 15 residues. In DNA form, the CDR3 reads TGTGCCAACAGACTCGCTCTAGGGGGCGGGGGTACGCAGTATTTT. Its translation: CANRLALGGGGTQYF.

This clonotype was detected many times. The chain combines TRBV5-4 with TRBJ1-1; D is perhaps TRBD1 (6 bases). The CDR3 contains 14 residues. Germline CDR1 reads SGHNT; CDR2 reads YYREEE (reference sequence). Between the trimmed V and J ends, which lost 0 bases and 3 bases, there was a span of 9 bases. The CDR3 loop reads CASSLDREDTEAFF. In DNA form, the CDR3 reads TGTGCCAGCAGCTTGGACAGGGAAGACACTGAAGCTTTCTTT. Full variable domain (rest looked up from reference TRBV5-4 and TRBJ1-1): ETGVTQSPTHLIKTRGQQVTLRCSSQSGHNTVSWYQQALGQGPQFIFQYYREEENGRGNFPPRFSGLQFPNYSSELNVNALELDDSALYLCASSLDREDTEAFFGQGTRLTVV.

A remark on this clonotype: At one end the junction does not follow the germline gene, possibly because of a read error. This chain links TRBV29-1 with TRBJ2-3, with unresolved D. Per germline, CDR1 SQVTM and CDR2 ANQGSEA. The length of the CDR3 is 16 residues. CDR3: CSVGGTASQPSDTQCF. Here the CDR3 DNA reads TGCAGCGTTGGTGGAACTGCCTCTCAACCCTCAGATACGCAGTGTTTT.

This clonotype was seen ten or more times. The chain links TRBV4-2 to TRBJ2-5; no clear D. V was pared by 0 bases and J by 4 bases, with 6 bases between. Per the germline V gene, CDR1 is LGHNA and CDR2 is YNFKEQ. The CDR3 runs 13 residues. This CDR3 is CASSQDWGETQYF. CDR3 sequence (DNA): TGTGCCAGCAGCCAAGATTGGGGAGAGACCCAGTACTTC.

Concerning this clonotype: One end of the junction fails to match germline, which may point to a read error. This chain uses TRBV6-6 with TRBJ1-5; TRBD1 might be the D (5 bases). The CDR3 is 15 residues long. The germline V gene encodes CDR1 MNHNY and CDR2 SVGAGI (reference sequence). The CDR3 sequence is CASTYDSNLGQPQHF. The DNA for the CDR3 is TGTGCCAGCACTTACGACAGCAATCTCGGTCAGCCCCAGCATTTT.

This clonotype was recorded many times. This rearrangement joins TRBV11-3 to TRBJ2-7; the D is unclear. The germline V gene encodes CDR1 SGHNT and CDR2 YENEEA. The CDR3 has 11 amino acids. The V and J ends lost 3 bases and 5 bases respectively, with 5 bases between them. CDR3: CASSFGNEQYF. The CDR3, as DNA: TGTGCCAGCAGCTTTGGGAACGAGCAGTACTTC.

Turning to this clonotype: This may arise from a read error, as a much more abundant clone is one base away. The chain joins TRBV11-1 to TRBJ2-4; D unclear. The V gene's germline CDR1 is SGHAT and CDR2 FQDESV (reference sequence). The V gene lost 1 base and the J gene lost 5 bases, with 9 bases spanning the gap. The CDR3 loop spans 14 amino acids. This chain's CDR3 is CASSLDGPENIQYF. The CDR3 DNA reads TGTGCCAGCAGCTTAGATGGCCCCGAAAACATTCAGTACTTC. The full variable domain, its missing parts supplied by reference TRBV11-1 and TRBJ2-4, is EAEVAQSPRYKITEKSQAVAFWCDPISGHATLYWYRQILGQGPELLVQFQDESVVDDSQLPKDRFSAERLKGVDSTLKIQPAELGDSAMYLCASSLDGPENIQYFGAGTRLSVL.

This clonotype has a single count. Just one base apart from a much larger clone, this may be a read error. This chain joins TRBV20-1 and TRBJ2-7; possibly TRBD1 for D (6 bases). The CDR3 spans 12 residues. CDR1 is DFQATT, CDR2 SNEGSKA, per germline (reference sequence). In DNA, the CDR3 is TGCAGTGCATGGACAGCCTATTACGAGAAGTACTTC. It is translated as CSAWTAYYEKYF.

To note about this clonotype: A junction boundary mismatches the germline segment, possibly from a read error. This chain links TRBV5-1 with TRBJ1-4; D might be TRBD1 (5 bases). The germline CDR1 and CDR2 sequences are SGHRS and YFSETQ. This CDR3 has 15 residues. The CDR3 here is CASSLSTAHNEKLVF. DNA for the CDR3: TGCGCCAGCAGCTTGTCGACAGCTCATAATGAAAAACTGGTTTTT.